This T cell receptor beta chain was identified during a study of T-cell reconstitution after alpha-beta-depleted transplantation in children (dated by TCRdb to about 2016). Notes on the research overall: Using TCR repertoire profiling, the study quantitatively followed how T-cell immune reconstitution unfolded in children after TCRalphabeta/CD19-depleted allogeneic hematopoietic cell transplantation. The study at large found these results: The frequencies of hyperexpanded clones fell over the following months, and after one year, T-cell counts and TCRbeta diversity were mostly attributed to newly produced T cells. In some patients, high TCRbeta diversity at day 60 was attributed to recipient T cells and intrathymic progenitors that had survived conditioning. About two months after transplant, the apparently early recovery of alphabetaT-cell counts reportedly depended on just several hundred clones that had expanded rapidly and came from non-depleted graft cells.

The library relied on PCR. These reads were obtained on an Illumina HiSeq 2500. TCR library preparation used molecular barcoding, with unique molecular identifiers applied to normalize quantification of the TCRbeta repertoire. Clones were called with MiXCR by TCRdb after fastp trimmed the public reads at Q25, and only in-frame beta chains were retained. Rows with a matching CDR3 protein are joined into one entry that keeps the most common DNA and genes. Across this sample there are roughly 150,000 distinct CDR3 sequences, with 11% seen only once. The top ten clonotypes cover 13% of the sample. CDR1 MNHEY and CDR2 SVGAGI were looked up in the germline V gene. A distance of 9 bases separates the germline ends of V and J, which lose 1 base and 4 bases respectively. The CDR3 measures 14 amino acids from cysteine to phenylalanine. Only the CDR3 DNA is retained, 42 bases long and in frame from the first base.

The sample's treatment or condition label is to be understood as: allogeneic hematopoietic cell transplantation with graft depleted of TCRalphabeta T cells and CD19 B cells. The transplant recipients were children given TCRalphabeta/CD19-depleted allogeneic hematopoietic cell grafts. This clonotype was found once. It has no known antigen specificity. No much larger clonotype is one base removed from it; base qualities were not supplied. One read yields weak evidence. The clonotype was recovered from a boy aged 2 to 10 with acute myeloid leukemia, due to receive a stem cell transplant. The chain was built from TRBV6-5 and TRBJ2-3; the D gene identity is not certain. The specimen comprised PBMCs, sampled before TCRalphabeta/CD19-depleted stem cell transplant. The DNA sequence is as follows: TGTGCCAGCAGTTACTTTGGGGTCGCAGATACGCAGTATTTT. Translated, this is CASSYFGVADTQYF.